These T cell receptor beta chains were read from a single sample in a study of cytomegalovirus exposure and HLA in healthy donors. Produced via immunoSEQ multiplex PCR; TCRdb's table is partial and in-frame only. This table holds 80,000 to 130,000 clones, roughly four fifths found once. Sequencing was performed on PBMCs. Every receptor here comes from a male donor in good health and CMV-seropositive. CDR3s include the opening cysteine and the closing phenylalanine or tryptophan. A D gene is named only where the DNA matches it firmly. Clone size appears in some rows only: once, few, many, or a class for an expanded clone.

j_call clone_size d_call v_call cdr3_aa cdr3_nt
TRBJ1-5 - TRBD1 TRBV7-3 CASRTHPRDRYTSGPQHF TGTGCCAGTCGGACTCATCCCCGGGACAGATATACCTCAGGGCCCCAGCATTTT
TRBJ2-7 - - TRBV13 CASSPRTETYEQYF TGTGCCAGCAGCCCCCGGACAGAAACCTACGAGCAGTACTTC
TRBJ1-6 few TRBD1 TRBV7-9 CASSAWDSDSPLHF TGTGCCAGCAGCGCCTGGGACAGTGATTCACCCCTCCACTTT
TRBJ2-5 - - TRBV27 CASSLSRVTSWTQYF TGTGCCAGCAGTTTATCGAGAGTAACGTCATGGACCCAGTACTTC
TRBJ2-5 - - TRBV5-1 CASSLGGGAETQYF TGCGCCAGCAGCTTGGGTGGGGGGGCAGAGACCCAGTACTTC
TRBJ1-3 few TRBD1 TRBV6-5 CASKTGFDSRNTIYF TGTGCCAGCAAGACAGGGTTCGACTCCCGAAACACCATATATTTT
TRBJ1-4 - - TRBV27 CASRGTYEKLFF TGTGCCAGCAGAGGGACATATGAAAAACTGTTTTTT
TRBJ2-2 - TRBD2 TRBV5-6 CASILMLTSGGAGELFF TGTGCCAGCATCCTCATGCTAACTAGCGGGGGGGCCGGGGAGCTGTTTTTT
TRBJ1-2 once - TRBV5-1 CASSFLGAWGYTF TGCGCCAGCAGCTTCCTGGGGGCTTGGGGCTACACCTTC
TRBJ1-3 - - TRBV7-8 CASSLAQKTSGNTIYF TGTGCCAGCAGCTTAGCACAGAAGACCTCTGGAAACACCATATATTTT
TRBJ2-7 - - TRBV14 CASSPPPLGGLYEQYF TGTGCCAGCAGCCCACCGCCTTTGGGGGGGCTCTACGAGCAGTACTTC
TRBJ1-1 - TRBD1 TRBV10-3 CAISVGTGRMGDTEAFF TGTGCCATCAGTGTCGGGACAGGAAGAATGGGGGACACTGAAGCTTTCTTT
TRBJ1-6 - - TRBV5-1 CASSPGQVSYNSPLHF TGCGCCAGCAGCCCTGGCCAAGTGTCCTATAATTCACCCCTCCACTTT
TRBJ1-1 - - TRBV2 CASTLDRGTEAFF TGTGCCAGCACCCTGGACAGAGGGACTGAAGCTTTCTTT
TRBJ2-1 - TRBD1 TRBV6-1 CASTDRGSEQFF TGTGCCAGCACCGACAGGGGAAGTGAGCAGTTCTTC
TRBJ2-7 - - TRBV28 CASSPTGIGQYF TGTGCCAGCAGCCCTACAGGGATCGGGCAGTACTTC
TRBJ2-7 - - TRBV6-5 CASRPPGVHEQYF TGTGCCAGCAGACCCCCCGGGGTCCACGAGCAGTACTTC
TRBJ1-2 - - TRBV5-4 CASSPIERAGYGYTF TGTGCCAGCAGCCCTATTGAACGGGCGGGCTATGGCTACACCTTC
TRBJ2-2 - - TRBV7-8 CASSLGGANTGELFF TGTGCCAGCAGCCTAGGGGGGGCGAACACCGGGGAGCTGTTTTTT
TRBJ2-3 - TRBD1 TRBV9 CASSVAGTGGTDTQYF TGTGCCAGCAGCGTAGCAGGGACAGGGGGCACAGATACGCAGTATTTT
TRBJ1-6 - - TRBV7-8 CASSRYSNSPLHF TGTGCCAGCAGCCGATACTCGAATTCACCCCTCCACTTT
TRBJ2-1 - TRBD1 TRBV2 CASSSGQGPHNEQFF TGTGCCAGCAGTTCAGGACAGGGGCCTCACAATGAGCAGTTCTTC
TRBJ2-7 once - TRBV30 CAWAPETGTLSYEQYF TGTGCCTGGGCTCCTGAAACCGGGACTCTCTCCTACGAGCAGTACTTC
TRBJ1-2 - - TRBV2 CASSERHTNYGYTF TGTGCCAGCAGTGAGCGGCATACGAACTATGGCTACACCTTC
TRBJ2-1 - TRBD2 TRBV9 CASSLSSGNEQFF TGTGCCAGCAGCCTTTCTAGCGGCAATGAGCAGTTCTTC
TRBJ2-2 - - TRBV30 CALSAWGESGELFF TGTGCCTTGTCCGCCTGGGGGGAATCCGGGGAGCTGTTTTTT
TRBJ1-1 - - TRBV7-3 CASSNDRNTEAFF TGTGCCAGCAGCAACGACAGAAACACTGAAGCTTTCTTT
TRBJ1-5 - TRBD1 TRBV29-1 CSAGDRGQQPQHF TGCAGCGCGGGGGACAGGGGGCAACAGCCCCAGCATTTT
TRBJ1-1 - - TRBV7-2 CASSPGSWGVGAFF TGTGCCAGCAGTCCCGGGTCATGGGGCGTCGGAGCTTTCTTT
TRBJ2-7 once TRBD1 TRBV29-1 CSVDGTGGTYEQYF TGCAGCGTTGACGGGACAGGGGGGACATACGAGCAGTACTTC
TRBJ2-2 - - TRBV7-9 CAPQGIRNTGELFF TGTGCCCCCCAGGGGATAAGGAACACCGGGGAGCTGTTTTTT
TRBJ1-2 - - TRBV11-2 CASSFDEAGPWGYTF TGTGCCAGCAGCTTTGATGAGGCAGGGCCATGGGGCTACACCTTC
TRBJ1-5 - - TRBV29-1 CSVVQSKTFLPQHF TGCAGCGTTGTCCAGTCGAAAACCTTTTTACCCCAGCATTTT
TRBJ2-5 - TRBD2 TRBV5-1 CASSSGGNVHETQYF TGCGCCAGCAGTTCCGGGGGGAACGTTCATGAGACCCAGTACTTC
TRBJ2-1 - TRBD2 TRBV10-1 CASSDGGVTGNEQFF TGCGCCAGCAGTGACGGGGGGGTAACAGGGAATGAGCAGTTCTTC
TRBJ2-7 - - TRBV7-9 CASSLAQAQGSHEQYF TGTGCCAGCAGCTTAGCTCAGGCCCAGGGGTCCCACGAGCAGTACTTC
TRBJ1-4 - - TRBV5-1 CASSLIGFNEKLFF TGCGCCAGCAGCTTGATCGGGTTTAATGAAAAACTGTTTTTT
TRBJ1-5 - - TRBV20-1 CSARRPQHF TGCAGTGCGCGGCGGCCCCAGCATTTT
TRBJ2-1 - - TRBV6-1 CASSERGGSWNEQFF TGTGCCAGCAGTGAAAGGGGGGGCTCGTGGAATGAGCAGTTCTTC
TRBJ1-5 - - TRBV27 CASSLSEEHWPQHF TGTGCCAGCAGTTTATCGGAGGAGCATTGGCCCCAGCATTTT
TRBJ1-2 - - TRBV19 CASSIRWGDHGYTF TGTGCCAGTAGTATCCGATGGGGAGATCATGGCTACACCTTC
TRBJ1-2 - - TRBV19 CASSMSPEEYYGYTF TGTGCCAGTAGTATGAGTCCTGAAGAGTACTATGGCTACACCTTC
TRBJ1-3 - - TRBV25-1 CASSESLGVGSSGNTIYF TGTGCCAGCAGTGAATCACTGGGGGTCGGGAGCTCTGGAAACACCATATATTTT
TRBJ1-4 - TRBD1 TRBV7-2 CASSLVEGARRFGKLFF TGTGCCAGCAGCTTAGTAGAGGGGGCCCGTCGATTCGGGAAACTGTTTTTT
TRBJ2-7 - - TRBV9 CASSVAPTYEQYF TGTGCCAGCAGCGTAGCCCCAACCTACGAGCAGTACTTC
TRBJ1-2 - - TRBV7-9 CASSSRADSRGYTF TGTGCCAGCAGCTCGAGGGCGGACTCCAGAGGCTACACCTTC
TRBJ2-7 - - TRBV11-2 CASSLEAGSYEQYF TGTGCCAGCAGCCTAGAGGCAGGGTCCTACGAGCAGTACTTC
TRBJ2-7 once TRBD1 TRBV6-1 CASRPQGAYEQYF TGTGCCAGCAGACCGCAGGGGGCCTACGAGCAGTACTTC
TRBJ1-6 - TRBD1 TRBV5-6 CASSSGRGNSPLHF TGTGCCAGCAGCTCAGGCAGGGGGAATTCACCCCTCCACTTT
TRBJ2-6 - TRBD1 TRBV11-3 CASSRTTGVNVLTF TGTGCCAGCAGCCGAACAACAGGGGTCAACGTCCTGACTTTC
TRBJ1-5 - - TRBV30 CAWSVLSSNQPQHF TGTGCCTGGAGTGTATTGAGTAGCAATCAGCCCCAGCATTTT
TRBJ2-1 few - TRBV29-1 CSVLRGNEQFF TGCAGCGTTCTTAGAGGAAATGAGCAGTTCTTC
TRBJ2-7 - TRBD2 TRBV10-3 CAIASGDSYEQYF TGTGCCATCGCTAGCGGGGACTCCTACGAGCAGTACTTC
TRBJ1-2 - TRBD1 TRBV7-8 CASSSGQYYGYTF TGTGCCAGCAGCTCGGGACAGTACTATGGCTACACCTTC
TRBJ2-7 - - TRBV19 CASSISLFSPYEQYF TGTGCCAGTAGTATCTCCTTATTCTCCCCCTACGAGCAGTACTTC
TRBJ1-1 - TRBD1 TRBV5-1 CASSQRQGSMNTEAFF TGCGCCAGCAGCCAACGACAGGGATCAATGAACACTGAAGCTTTCTTT
TRBJ2-1 once - TRBV6-5 CASNSPWNEQFF TGTGCCAGCAACAGCCCTTGGAATGAGCAGTTCTTC
TRBJ1-1 - TRBD1 TRBV30 CAFTGGSDTEAFF TGTGCATTCACAGGGGGATCGGACACTGAAGCTTTCTTT
TRBJ2-5 - - TRBV4-3 CASSQVLTEETQYF TGCGCCAGCAGCCAAGTGTTGACGGAGGAGACCCAGTACTTC
TRBJ2-1 few TRBD2 TRBV2 CASRVAGGPYNEQFF TGTGCCAGCAGAGTAGCGGGGGGGCCCTACAATGAGCAGTTCTTC